A single sample gave rise to the 24 T cell receptor beta chains below, sequenced in a study of vaccination and CD4 T cells after COVID-19. Oncomine TCR Beta short-read sequencing was applied to DNA from cultured CD4+ T cells. TCRdb called the PCR reads again in MiXCR, with one record for every CDR3 protein. The table lists around 21,000 distinct CDR3 sequences, over 45% of them singletons. Regarding treatment: approximately 10-day PBMC culture with coronavirus spike peptide pools or control peptides (ViraFEST assay). Antigen specificity for these receptors is unknown. Sequences were obtained from CD4+ T cells from blood, cultured in vitro. The receptors originated from a human donor who had recovered from COVID-19.

This chain links TRBV11-3 with TRBJ2-5; 12 bases are shared with TRBD1. This CDR3 region has 17 residues. With 5 bases clipped from V and 5 bases from J, the junction kept 12 bases outside the gene matches. CDR1 SGHNT and CDR2 YENEEA come from the germline V gene. This chain's CDR3 is CASSLPSGQGASETQYF. For the CDR3, the DNA is TGTGCCAGCAGCCTACCCTCGGGACAGGGGGCTAGTGAGACCCAGTACTTC. Variable domain in full (rest from reference TRBV11-3 and TRBJ2-5): EAGVVQSPRYKIIEKKQPVAFWCNPISGHNTLYWYLQNLGQGPELLIRYENEEAVDDSQLPKDRFSAERLKGVDSTLKIQPAELGDSAVYLCASSLPSGQGASETQYFGPGTRLLVL.

The rearrangement links TRBV7-9 to TRBJ2-7; no reliable D call. The germline V gene has CDR1 SEHNR and CDR2 FQNEAQ (reference sequence). The CDR3 length is 14 residues. Trimming left V 1 base short and J 1 base short, with 8 bases between. The CDR3 DNA sequence: TGTGCCAGCAGCTTAGGTGCAGCGTCCTACGAGCAGTACTTC. It translates to CASSLGAASYEQYF.

V and J are TRBV20-1 and TRBJ1-1; a possible D gene is TRBD1 (6 bases). CDR3 length: 14 amino acids. With 5 bases removed from V and 5 bases from J, the gap between germline ends came to 18 bases. The germline gives CDR1 DFQATT, CDR2 SNEGSKA (reference sequence). CDR3 loop: CSAPLGGLGTEAFF. The CDR3 nucleotides are TGCAGTGCTCCCCTGGGGGGCTTAGGGACTGAAGCTTTCTTT.

The chain is built from TRBV7-9 and TRBJ2-1; 9 nucleotides line up with TRBD2. The CDR3 is 17 amino acids. V lost 2 bases, J lost 0 bases, and 5 bases stayed unmatched. The germline gives CDR1 SEHNR, CDR2 FQNEAQ (reference sequence). The CDR3 here is CASSLYSSGVSYNEQFF. The CDR3 nucleotides are TGTGCCAGCAGCTTATATTCTAGCGGGGTCTCCTACAATGAGCAGTTCTTC. The full variable domain, in which reference TRBV7-9 and TRBJ2-1 provide the parts outside the CDR3, is DTGVSQNPRHKITKRGQNVTFRCDPISEHNRLYWYRQTLGQGPEFLTYFQNEAQLEKSRLLSDRFSAERPKGSFSTLEIQRTEQGDSAMYLCASSLYSSGVSYNEQFFGPGTRLTVL.

The chain carries TRBV27 and TRBJ2-1; TRBD1 might be the D (6 bases). Germline V gene lookup returns CDR1 MNHEY and CDR2 SMNVEV (reference sequence). V was cut by 3 bases and J by 11 bases, with 11 bases left in between. This CDR3 spans 12 amino acids. The CDR3 region is CASSFLGTQQFF. As DNA, the CDR3 is TGTGCCAGCAGTTTTCTCGGGACACAGCAGTTCTTC.

The V and J genes are TRBV11-2 and TRBJ1-2; 9 bases line up with TRBD1. Per the germline V gene, CDR1 is SGHAT and CDR2 is FQNNGV. The CDR3 spans 15 residues. J gave up 8 bases and V 4 bases, and 11 bases lay outside the gene matches. The CDR3 nucleotides read TGTGCCAGCAGCTCAATTAAAGGGACAGGGAAAGGCTACACCTTC. Residues: CASSSIKGTGKGYTF.

The chain employs TRBV6-1 and TRBJ2-1; D is perhaps TRBD2 (6 bases). Trimming cost V 7 bases and J 0 bases, with 10 bases left between them. Germline V gives CDR1 MNHNS, CDR2 SASEGT. The CDR3 is 14 amino acids. The CDR3 nucleotides read TGTGCCAGCACCCGGGGGAGCTCCTACAATGAGCAGTTCTTC. This sequence encodes CASTRGSSYNEQFF.

The V and J genes are TRBV20-1 and TRBJ1-2; D perhaps matches TRBD1 (5 bases). This CDR3 contains 12 residues. Germline CDR1 DFQATT, CDR2 SNEGSKA (reference sequence). Trimming cost V 5 bases and J 1 base, with 8 bases left between them. The CDR3, as DNA: TGCAGTGCTTCACAGGTTAACTATGGCTACACCTTC. Protein sequence: CSASQVNYGYTF.

This clonotype was detected only a few times. The chain recombines TRBV7-2 with TRBJ2-7; 7 bases are a match to TRBD2. V was pared by 5 bases and J by 0 bases, with 7 bases of the junction left unmatched. CDR3 size: 15 residues. Germline V gene data show CDR1 as SGHTA and CDR2 as FQGNSA. Here the CDR3 reads CASSQDGGSSYEQYF. Here the CDR3 DNA reads TGTGCCAGCAGCCAGGACGGGGGGAGCTCCTACGAGCAGTACTTC.

The rearrangement uses TRBV5-6 and TRBJ2-7; D is ambiguous. Germline V gene lookup returns CDR1 SGHDT and CDR2 YYEEEE. Trimming removed 1 base from V and 7 bases from J, with 15 bases in between. This CDR3 has 14 residues. The CDR3 DNA is TGTGCCAGCAGCTTGCCAGTGCTAGACCCAGAGCAGTACTTC. Encoded protein: CASSLPVLDPEQYF.

The chain is built from TRBV20-1 and TRBJ2-1, with D maybe TRBD2 (7 bases). Germline V lookup: CDR1 DFQATT, CDR2 SNEGSKA (reference sequence). Trimming stripped 6 bases from V and 0 bases from J, with 18 bases between. The CDR3 consists of 16 residues. The CDR3, as DNA: TGCAGTGCCGGGGGCAGCGGCGGGAGCTCCTACAATGAGCAGTTCTTC. Its translation is CSAGGSGGSSYNEQFF.

In nucleotides, the CDR3 is TGTGCCAGCAGCAACGGACGGCACCAATCGAATGAGCAGTTCTTC. Its protein is CASSNGRHQSNEQFF. V and J are TRBV6-2 or TRBV6-3 and TRBJ2-1; D is uncertain. Trimming removed 6 bases at V and 7 bases at J, with 19 bases between. CDR3 length: 15 amino acids. CDR1 and CDR2 (germline): MNHEY, SVGEGT.

The gene calls are TRBV12-3 or TRBV12-4 and TRBJ2-5; no firm D call. Trimming left V 5 bases short and J 7 bases short, with 14 bases between. The CDR3 is made up of 13 amino acids. In DNA form, the CDR3 reads TGTGCCAGCAGTCCTATATCGAAGGGGACCCAGTACTTC. This translates into CASSPISKGTQYF.

This clonotype was seen only a few times. The chain employs TRBV18 and TRBJ1-1; no firm D call. The CDR3 is 12 residues long. Trimming removed 6 bases from V and 4 bases from J, with 9 bases in between. The germline CDR1 and CDR2 sequences are KGHSH and LQKENI. The CDR3 bases are TGTGCCAGCTCCGATTGGGGCACTGAAGCTTTCTTT. Its protein is CASSDWGTEAFF. The whole variable domain, remainder taken from reference TRBV18 and TRBJ1-1, is NAGVMQNPRHLVRRRGQEARLRCSPMKGHSHVYWYRQLPEEGLKFMVYLQKENIIDESGMPKERFSAEFPKEGPSILRIQQVVRGDSAAYFCASSDWGTEAFFGQGTRLTVV.

Remarks on this clonotype: The junction departs from germline at one end; a sequencing error may be responsible. This chain links TRBV2 with TRBJ1-2; the D gene is possibly TRBD1 (6 bases). The CDR3 is made up of 14 amino acids. CDR1 and CDR2 from the germline V gene are SNHLY and FYNNEI. Here the CDR3 reads CANSQGHANWGYTF. CDR3 nucleotides: TGTGCCAACAGTCAGGGACACGCTAACTGGGGCTACACCTTC. The variable domain in full, with the rest retrieved from reference TRBV2 and TRBJ1-2, is EPEVTQTPSHQVTQMGQEVILRCVPISNHLYFYWYRQILGQKVEFLVSFYNNEISEKSEIFDDQFSVERPDGSNFTLKIRSTKLEDSAMYFCANSQGHANWGYTFGSGTRLTVV.

This clonotype has a handful of counts. The rearrangement joins TRBV5-3 to TRBJ1-2; no clear D. TRBV5-3 is flagged as an ORF with uncertain function. With 4 bases removed from V and 4 bases from J, the gap between germline ends came to 11 bases. The CDR3 is 13 amino acids. The CDR3 loop reads CARSPRFCYGYTF. CDR3 in DNA: TGTGCCAGAAGCCCCAGGTTTTGCTATGGCTACACCTTC.

This chain uses TRBV7-2 with TRBJ1-1; D is uncertain. CDR1 SGHTA and CDR2 FQGNSA come from the germline V gene. With 1 base removed from V and 0 bases from J, the gap between germline ends came to 12 bases. This CDR3 spans 16 amino acids. The CDR3 protein is CASSLDAGNLNTEAFF. The CDR3, as DNA: TGTGCCAGCAGCTTAGACGCAGGCAACCTGAACACTGAAGCTTTCTTT.

CDR3 region: CASSWWEDYGYTF. For the CDR3, the DNA is TGTGCCAGCAGTTGGTGGGAAGACTATGGCTACACCTTC. The rearrangement links TRBV6-2 or TRBV6-3 to TRBJ1-2; D unresolved. Trimming removed 4 bases at V and 3 bases at J, with 9 bases between. The CDR3 sequence is 13 residues long. The V gene's germline CDR1 is MNHEY and CDR2 SVGEGT.

The count of this clonotype is one. The chain combines TRBV9 with TRBJ2-1, with D perhaps matching TRBD1 (5 bases). The CDR3 is made up of 14 amino acids. Germline CDR1 is SGDLS and CDR2 is YYNGEE. The V end was cut by 6 bases, the J end by 2 bases, with 12 bases between. CDR3 DNA sequence: TGTGCCAGCACCCCCTTGGACACCTACAATGAGCAGTTCTTC. Translating it yields CASTPLDTYNEQFF.

Only a few counts were recorded for this clonotype. The chain couples TRBV30 to TRBJ1-2; 9 bases map to TRBD1. Looked up from germline, CDR1 is GTSNPN and CDR2 is SVGIG (reference sequence). This CDR3 has 15 amino acids. The V segment lost 4 bases and the J segment 8 bases; nucleotides outside the gene matches: 14. The CDR3 is CAWNSDGTGNRGYTF. The CDR3 DNA sequence: TGTGCCTGGAATTCTGACGGGACAGGGAATCGCGGCTACACCTTC.

This chain uses TRBV20-1 with TRBJ2-5, with TRBD2 matching over 10 bases. The CDR3 consists of 13 residues. The V and J ends lost 3 bases and 4 bases, in that order; junction bases with no gene match: 2. Per germline, CDR1 DFQATT and CDR2 SNEGSKA (reference sequence). The CDR3 DNA sequence: TGCAGTGCTAGCCCTAGCGGGGGAGAGACCCAGTACTTC. Its translation: CSASPSGGETQYF.

This clonotype was counted a few times. The chain uses TRBV27 and TRBJ1-2; no firm D call. CDR3 length equals 13 residues. Germline V lookup: CDR1 MNHEY, CDR2 SMNVEV (reference sequence). Trimming left V 0 bases short and J 4 bases short, with 6 bases between. This CDR3 is CASSLSGPYGYTF. In DNA, the CDR3 is TGTGCCAGCAGTTTATCAGGTCCCTATGGCTACACCTTC.

The J gene is TRBJ1-6, the V gene TRBV28; TRBD1 aligns across 8 bases. CDR1 MDHEN and CDR2 SYDVKM come from the germline V gene. The CDR3 sequence is 15 residues long. V gave up 1 base and J gave up 7 bases; unmatched junction bases: 3. The CDR3: CASSLLDRENSPLHF. CDR3 DNA sequence: TGTGCCAGCAGTTTATTGGACAGGGAAAATTCACCCCTCCACTTT.

Comments on this clonotype: The junction shows a germline mismatch at one end, possibly a read error. This rearrangement joins TRBV12-3 or TRBV12-4 to TRBJ1-1; 10 bases line up with TRBD1. The CDR3 consists of 12 residues. CDR3 region: CASSPSDRGVVF. The CDR3 nucleotides are TGTGCCAGCAGTCCCTCGGACAGGGGGGTCGTATTT.